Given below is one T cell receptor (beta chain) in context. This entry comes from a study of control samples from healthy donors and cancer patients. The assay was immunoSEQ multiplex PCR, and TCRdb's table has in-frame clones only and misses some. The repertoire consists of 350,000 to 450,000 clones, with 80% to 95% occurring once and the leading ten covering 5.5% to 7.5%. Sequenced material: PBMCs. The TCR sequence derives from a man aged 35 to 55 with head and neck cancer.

Written as DNA, the CDR3 is TGTGCCAGCAGCTTGGTTGGGGGGGCTGGCACTGAAGCTTTCTTT. It specifies CASSLVGGAGTEAFF. V usage is TRBV5-4 and J usage is TRBJ1-1, with D possibly being TRBD1 (6 bases). V was cut by 0 bases and J by 4 bases, with 13 bases left in between. The length of the CDR3 is 15 residues. Germline loops: CDR1 SGHNT, CDR2 YYREEE (reference sequence).